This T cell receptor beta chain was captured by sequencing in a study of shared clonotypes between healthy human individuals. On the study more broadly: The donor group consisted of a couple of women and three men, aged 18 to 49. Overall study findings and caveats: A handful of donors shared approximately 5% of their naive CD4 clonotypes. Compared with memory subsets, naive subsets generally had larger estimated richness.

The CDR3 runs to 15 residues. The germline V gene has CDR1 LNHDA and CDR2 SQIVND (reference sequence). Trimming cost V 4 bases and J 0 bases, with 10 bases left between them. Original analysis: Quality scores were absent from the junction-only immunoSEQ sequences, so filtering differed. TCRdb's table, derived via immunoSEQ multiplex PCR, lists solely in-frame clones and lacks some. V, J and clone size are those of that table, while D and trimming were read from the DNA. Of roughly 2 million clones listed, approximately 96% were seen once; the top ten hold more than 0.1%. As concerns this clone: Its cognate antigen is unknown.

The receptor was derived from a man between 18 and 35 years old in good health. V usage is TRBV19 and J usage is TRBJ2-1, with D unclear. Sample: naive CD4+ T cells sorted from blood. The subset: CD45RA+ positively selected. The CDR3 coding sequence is TGTGCCAGTAGTACCCCCGGAAGCTCCTACAATGAGCAGTTCTTC. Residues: CASSTPGSSYNEQFF.